Shown below are 2 T cell receptor beta chains from a single sample sequenced in a study of CXCR3-negative and CXCR3-positive naive CD8 T cells. Study-level findings and limits: The study found more hydrophobic TRB CDR3s in CXCR3-positive naive cells than in CXCR3-negative naive cells.

The TRB libraries of cDNA were built by UMI-labeled 5' RACE. TCRdb reprocessed the 5' RACE reads and reports one entry per CDR3 protein, with no DNA. Its table records about 84,000 distinct CDR3 sequences. No antigen is known for these receptors. Sequencing used naive CXCR3+ CD8+ T cells from blood. Subset indicated: CD45RO-CCR7+CD27+CD95- naive CD8+ T cells expressing CXCR3 (TNR3+). The receptors shown here come from a human donor in good health. Some clones in this sample may be carry-over from other donors' samples.

The V call is TRBV6-1, the J call TRBJ2-1; no DNA is available, so the TRBD1 call from TCRdb remains unchecked. CDR1 and CDR2 (germline): MNHNS, SASEGT. CDR3 length: 15 amino acids. CDR3 protein: CATLSRQGAYNEQFF.

CDR3 sequence: CASSDSPGEHNEQFF. The rearrangement links TRBV6-4 to TRBJ2-1; lacking DNA, the TRBD1 call made by TCRdb goes unchecked. This CDR3 comprises 15 residues. CDR1 and CDR2 from the germline V gene are MRHNA and SNTAGT.